This T cell receptor beta chain was identified in a study of blood T cell repertoires in COVID-19. Study-level background: T cells, B-cell-depleted T cells, or PBMCs supplied cDNA or gDNA.

Profiling relied on immunoSEQ multiplex PCR, and the TCRdb table lists in-frame clones only, not all of them. Of 65,000 to 85,000 clones in the sample, about nine tenths are singletons; the top ten hold approximately 2.5%. The V gene end was trimmed by 4 bases and the J gene end by 8 bases; junction bases not matched to a gene: 5. This CDR3 spans 14 amino acids. Germline CDR1 MNHEY, CDR2 SVGEGT. The sample was peripheral blood. V and J are TRBV6-2 or TRBV6-3 and TRBJ1-4; 9 nucleotides align to TRBD1. The receptor's source is a human donor in a cohort sampled during active COVID-19. The CDR3: CASSSRQGEEKLFF. The DNA of the CDR3 is TGTGCCAGCAGTTCACGACAGGGGGAGGAAAAACTGTTTTTT.